What follows are 21 T cell receptor beta chains derived from one specimen sequenced in a study of T cell responses to AZD1222 COVID-19 vaccine. Profiled with immunoSEQ multiplex PCR; TCRdb holds only in-frame clones, not every one. The sample records 4,000 to 5,000 clones, approximately 89% being singletons. The specimen was peripheral blood, collected 28 days after the second AZD1222 dose. The receptor set was obtained from an adult who received the AZD1222 COVID-19 vaccine.

V usage is TRBV2 and J usage is TRBJ2-5, with D possibly TRBD2 on 7 matching bases. Germline V gene sequence: CDR1 SNHLY, CDR2 FYNNEI. Trimming left V 7 bases short and J 4 bases short, with 16 bases between. The CDR3 is made up of 14 amino acids. The CDR3 region is CASKRETGRETQYF. CDR3 in DNA: TGTGCCAGCAAGCGGGAAACAGGGCGAGAGACCCAGTACTTC. Full variable domain (rest looked up from reference TRBV2 and TRBJ2-5): EPEVTQTPSHQVTQMGQEVILRCVPISNHLYFYWYRQILGQKVEFLVSFYNNEISEKSEIFDDQFSVERPDGSNFTLKIRSTKLEDSAMYFCASKRETGRETQYFGPGTRLLVL.

This clone was recorded only once. V usage is TRBV13 and J usage is TRBJ2-5; D possibly corresponds to TRBD1 (6 bases). This CDR3 contains 14 residues. Deletions cut 7 bases from V and 4 bases from J, with 16 bases between. The V gene's germline CDR1 is PRHDT and CDR2 FYEKMQ (reference sequence). CDR3 sequence: CASNLRGPGETQYF. CDR3 nucleotides: TGTGCCAGCAACCTCAGGGGTCCAGGAGAGACCCAGTACTTC.

V usage is TRBV6-1 and J usage is TRBJ2-7, with TRBD2 identical over 16 bases. The CDR3 length is 15 residues. After removal of 3 bases from V and 4 bases from J, the junction contained 0 bases not matched to a gene. Germline-derived CDR1 and CDR2 are MNHNS and SASEGT. The CDR3 sequence: CASSEGLAGGYEQYF. CDR3 in DNA: TGTGCCAGCAGTGAGGGACTAGCGGGAGGGTACGAGCAGTACTTC.

The chain uses TRBV9 and TRBJ2-5, with D tentatively TRBD1 or TRBD2 (5 bases each). Germline V gives CDR1 SGDLS, CDR2 YYNGEE. Trimming cost V 0 bases and J 5 bases, with 14 bases left between them. The CDR3 runs to 15 residues. The CDR3 loop is CASSVGEGLGETQYF. CDR3 sequence (DNA): TGTGCCAGCAGCGTAGGAGAGGGGTTGGGGGAGACCCAGTACTTC.

The chain carries TRBV2 and TRBJ2-5; 12 nucleotides match TRBD2. The CDR3 has 14 residues. The V and J ends lost 7 bases and 5 bases, in that order; junction bases with no gene match: 5. CDR1 is SNHLY and CDR2 is FYNNEI in the germline V gene. CDR3 in DNA: TGTGCCAGCACTAGCGGGAGGGCCGGGGAGACCCAGTACTTC. Translating it yields CASTSGRAGETQYF.

The chain is built from TRBV6-4 and TRBJ1-2; D remains ambiguous. Germline-derived CDR1 and CDR2 are MRHNA and SNTAGT. There are 14 residues in the CDR3. Deletions cut 6 bases from V and 2 bases from J, with 13 bases between. The CDR3 sequence: CASSRGRSNYGYTF. The CDR3 coding sequence is TGTGCCAGCAGCCGAGGACGGAGCAACTATGGCTACACCTTC.

V usage is TRBV4-3 and J usage is TRBJ1-2; D unresolved. V lost 1 base to trimming and J lost 8 bases, with 23 bases between them. The CDR3 loop spans 17 amino acids. Germline V lookup: CDR1 LGHNA, CDR2 YSLEER. DNA of the CDR3: TGCGCCAGCAGCCAAGCCTTTAGCCCGTCAGGTCGCCGAGGCTACACCTTC. Translated: CASSQAFSPSGRRGYTF.

V gene TRBV5-4 combines with J gene TRBJ1-1; D possibly corresponds to TRBD1 (6 bases). The length of the CDR3 is 15 residues. V was clipped by 2 bases and J by 4 bases, with 15 bases between them. Germline V gene sequence: CDR1 SGHNT, CDR2 YYREEE (reference sequence). The CDR3 protein is CASSFFSRGVTEAFF. The CDR3 DNA follows: TGTGCCAGCAGCTTCTTCTCAAGGGGGGTCACTGAAGCTTTCTTT.

The rearrangement uses TRBV4-1 and TRBJ1-6; TRBD1 matches 7 bases. The CDR3 loop spans 17 amino acids. Unmatched junction bases numbered 8, after V lost 6 bases and J lost 0 bases. Germline CDR1 MGHRA, CDR2 YSYEKL. CDR3 residues: CASRFIQGSSYNSPLHF. The DNA for the CDR3 is TGCGCCAGCAGATTTATACAGGGGAGCTCCTATAATTCACCCCTCCACTTT.

This chain joins TRBV20-1 and TRBJ1-6; tentatively, D is TRBD1 (6 bases). CDR1 is DFQATT and CDR2 is SNEGSKA in the germline V gene (reference sequence). V was trimmed by 3 bases and J by 7 bases, leaving 16 bases between them. CDR3 size: 15 residues. CDR3 nucleotide sequence: TGCAGTGCTAGTAGTGGCAGGGGAAACAATTCACCCCTCCACTTT. Protein sequence: CSASSGRGNNSPLHF.

The chain joins TRBV19 to TRBJ1-2; 7 nucleotides align to TRBD1. This CDR3 is 16 amino acids long. The germline V gene has CDR1 LNHDA and CDR2 SQIVND (reference sequence). J was trimmed by 2 bases and V by 1 base; bases with no gene match: 7. The CDR3 DNA reads as TGTGCCAGTAGTATAGTTGGGACAGCTAAGAACTATGGCTACACCTTC. Translating gives CASSIVGTAKNYGYTF. Combining the CDR3 with reference TRBV19 and TRBJ1-2 gives the whole variable domain DGGITQSPKYLFRKEGQNVTLSCEQNLNHDAMYWYRQDPGQGLRLIYYSQIVNDFQKGDIAEGYSVSREKKESFPLTVTSAQKNPTAFYLCASSIVGTAKNYGYTFGSGTRLTVV.

The chain is built from TRBV4-2 and TRBJ1-2, with D perhaps TRBD1 (6 bases). The CDR3 is 15 amino acids. V was cut by 2 bases and J by 8 bases, with 18 bases left in between. Per germline, CDR1 LGHNA and CDR2 YNFKEQ. CDR3 DNA: TGTGCCAGCAGCCAAAACCTAGGGGGAAATGGAGGCTACACCTTC. Encoded protein: CASSQNLGGNGGYTF.

The chain is built from TRBV4-3 and TRBJ2-1, with 16 bases that match TRBD2. The CDR3 extends over 17 amino acids. V shed 4 bases, J shed 2 bases, and the junction held 2 bases outside the gene matches. The germline CDR1 and CDR2 sequences are LGHNA and YSLEER. CDR3 in DNA: TGCGCCAGCAGCCGAGGGACTAGCGGGGGGGCCTACAATGAGCAGTTCTTC. Translating it yields CASSRGTSGGAYNEQFF.

DNA for the CDR3: TGTGCCAGCAGCGTCACCCCGGGAATTACTGAAGCTTTCTTT. It is translated as CASSVTPGITEAFF. The chain couples TRBV9 to TRBJ1-1; D gene unclear. The length of the CDR3 is 14 residues. V was shortened by 2 bases and J by 5 bases, with 13 bases between the two germline ends. Germline CDR1 and CDR2: SGDLS and YYNGEE. Full variable domain (remainder filled in from reference TRBV9 and TRBJ1-1): DSGVTQTPKHLITATGQRVTLRCSPRSGDLSVYWYQQSLDQGLQFLIQYYNGEERAKGNILERFSAQQFPDLHSELNLSSLELGDSALYFCASSVTPGITEAFFGQGTRLTVV.

The J gene is TRBJ2-5, the V gene TRBV5-1, with 8 nucleotides matching TRBD1. V dropped 4 bases and J dropped 4; count of bases not matched to a gene: 12. CDR1 SGHRS and CDR2 YFSETQ come from the germline V gene. The CDR3 is 16 amino acids. The CDR3 DNA reads as TGCGCCAGCAGCGGGCAGGGGGCGAAAGGAGGAGAGACCCAGTACTTC. Residues: CASSGQGAKGGETQYF.

The rearrangement links TRBV6-2 or TRBV6-3 to TRBJ1-1; 10 nucleotides agree with TRBD1. Germline V gene lookup returns CDR1 MNHEY and CDR2 SVGEGT. V was clipped by 5 bases and J by 9 bases; unmatched bases: 12. The CDR3 totals 15 residues. This chain's CDR3 is CASSPATGTGAKAFF. The CDR3 nucleotides read TGTGCCAGCAGTCCCGCGACCGGGACAGGGGCCAAAGCTTTCTTT.

This clone has just one count. At one end, the junction sequence differs from germline, possibly due to a read error. The chain uses TRBV28 and TRBJ1-2, with 9 bases matching TRBD1. Per the germline V gene, CDR1 is MDHEN and CDR2 is SYDVKM. This CDR3 spans 15 amino acids. CDR3 nucleotide sequence: TGTGCCAGCAGAGGACAGGGGAATGTGGCTACACGCGCTCTATTC. This sequence encodes CASRGQGNVATRALF.

V and J are TRBV24-1 and TRBJ2-1; 7 nucleotides match TRBD2. In germline, CDR1 is KGHDR, CDR2 SFDVKD. CDR3 size: 16 residues. Trimming removed 7 bases from V and 1 base from J; junction bases left unmatched: 9. CDR3 in amino acids: CATRRGEGGSYNEQFF. Here the CDR3 DNA reads TGTGCCACCAGGCGCGGGGAGGGAGGATCCTACAATGAGCAGTTCTTC.

V and J are TRBV29-1 and TRBJ1-4; weak D call: TRBD1 (5 bases). This CDR3 contains 14 residues. V lost 5 bases and J 7 bases, leaving 17 bases between the germline ends. Germline CDR1 SQVTM, CDR2 ANQGSEA. CDR3 loop: CSVLQAHEGEKLFF. CDR3 nucleotide sequence: TGCAGCGTTTTACAGGCGCACGAGGGTGAAAAACTGTTTTTT.

The V call is TRBV28, the J call TRBJ2-7; D is unclear. Trimming pared 5 bases from V and 2 bases from J, leaving 13 bases between. Germline-derived CDR1 and CDR2 are MDHEN and SYDVKM. The CDR3 is made up of 14 amino acids. The CDR3 region has the DNA TGTGCCAGCAGTCCCACTGACGTGACCTACGAGCAGTACTTC. This gives the protein CASSPTDVTYEQYF.

V is TRBV5-1 and J is TRBJ1-2, with D unclear. The CDR3 has 13 residues. Germline V gene data show CDR1 as SGHRS and CDR2 as YFSETQ. The V end lost 3 bases, the J end lost 3 bases, and 9 bases lay between the germline ends. The CDR3 bases are TGCGCCAGCAGCTATGACTCGTACTATGGCTACACCTTC. Protein product: CASSYDSYYGYTF.